Described below is a single T cell receptor beta chain sequence and its context. Its antigen remains unidentified. The entry originates in a study of T cell responses to AZD1222 COVID-19 vaccine. For the study at large: Pooling of second doses given at about 4 or about 12 weeks was done.

Findings and limits, study-wide: Spike-spanning, vaccine-associated CD4 TCRs were dominant at 160-218 and 743-854. Variant regions that are unmutated are reportedly the target of nearly half of spike-specific TCRs. White British ancestry dominated among donors, who included more females, and clonal diversity was possibly underestimated.

The method was immunoSEQ multiplex PCR; TCRdb's version includes in-frame clones alone and lacks a portion of them. This table has roughly 120,000 clones, under 90% appearing once. Sequencing used peripheral blood, obtained on day 0 of AZD1222 vaccination. The receptor comes from an adult in good health.

The CDR3, as DNA: TGTGCCTGGGACCGGGACAGCCTGACTGGGGCCAACGTCCTGACTTTC. Translating gives CAWDRDSLTGANVLTF. The chain couples TRBV30 to TRBJ2-6; TRBD1 matches at 7 bases. The CDR3 has 16 residues. Germline assignment: CDR1 GTSNPN and CDR2 SVGIG (reference sequence). Germline trimming cut 5 bases from V and 2 bases from J; bases unmatched to any gene: 9.